Sequencing of this T cell receptor beta chain was carried out in a study of blood T cell repertoires in COVID-19. The method was immunoSEQ multiplex PCR; TCRdb's version includes in-frame clones alone and lacks a portion of them. The sample includes roughly 160,000 clones, around 87% of them seen just once. The V and J ends lost 0 bases and 4 bases, in that order; junction bases with no gene match: 6. The CDR3 has 17 residues. Germline CDR1 and CDR2: KGHDR and SFDVKD. The Seattle site enrolled patients during active infection and followed them longitudinally. The sequence was obtained from a man between 60 and 75 years old with COVID-19, enrolled during active disease. The specimen was peripheral blood. The rearrangement links TRBV24-1 to TRBJ2-3; TRBD1 aligns across 10 bases. The CDR3 sequence: CATSDLPGTGVPDTQYF. CDR3 bases: TGTGCCACCAGTGATTTGCCCGGGACAGGGGTCCCAGATACGCAGTATTTT.